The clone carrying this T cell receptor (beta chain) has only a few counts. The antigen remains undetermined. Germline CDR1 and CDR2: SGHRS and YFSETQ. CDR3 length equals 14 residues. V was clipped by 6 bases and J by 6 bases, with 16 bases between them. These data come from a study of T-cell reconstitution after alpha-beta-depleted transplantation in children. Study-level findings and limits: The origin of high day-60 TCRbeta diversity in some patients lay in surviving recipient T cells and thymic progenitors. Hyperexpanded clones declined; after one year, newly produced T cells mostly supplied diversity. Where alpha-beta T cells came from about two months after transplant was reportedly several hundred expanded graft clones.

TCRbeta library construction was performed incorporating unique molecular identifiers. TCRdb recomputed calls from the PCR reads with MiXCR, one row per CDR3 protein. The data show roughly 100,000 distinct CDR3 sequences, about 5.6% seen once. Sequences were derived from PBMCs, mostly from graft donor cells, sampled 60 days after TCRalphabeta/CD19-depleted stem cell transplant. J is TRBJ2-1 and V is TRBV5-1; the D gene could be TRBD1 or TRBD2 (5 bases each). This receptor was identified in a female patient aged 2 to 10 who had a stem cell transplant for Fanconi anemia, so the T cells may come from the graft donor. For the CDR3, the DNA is TGCGCCAGCAACCCCGGGACCAGCGGCAATGAGCAGTTCTTC. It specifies CASNPGTSGNEQFF.